The clone carrying this T cell receptor (beta chain) was seen at least ten times. Each CDR3 protein is one row after TCRdb ran MiXCR on the reads. The sample yields some 220,000 distinct CDR3 sequences, 5% to 8.5% seen once. These data belong to a study of T cell repertoires in cytomegalovirus infection. Turning to the study itself: It can be stated that public TCR beta signatures indicated CMV infection as well as a matching HLA type.

Per germline, CDR1 SGHTA and CDR2 FQGNSA. The CDR3 contains 13 residues. Between the trimmed V and J ends, which lost 7 bases and 6 bases, there was a span of 16 bases. The chain combines TRBV7-2 with TRBJ2-7; D perhaps matches TRBD2 (6 bases). This clonotype was sampled from a human donor in good health (CMV status not recorded). Some clones in this sample may be carry-over from other donors' samples. The sample comprised PBMCs. DNA for the CDR3: TGTGCCAGCACCCCGGGGGTAGGGGCCGAGCAGTACTTC. It yields the protein CASTPGVGAEQYF.